This TCR beta chain came from a study of read filtering for tumor transcriptome and immune sequencing (dated by TCRdb to 2018 to 2021). With regard to the full study: Of the patients in the cohort, more than 16 were male and 14 to 15 were female, and their mean age was roughly 68 years, with a range of about 47 to 80. Using the same bone marrow samples, the study ran both targeted immune repertoire sequencing and bulk whole-transcriptome sequencing and then compared the TCR repertoires from each method. By revised international staging, roughly 8 patients were R-ISS I, about 15 were R-ISS II and 6 or 7 were R-ISS III. Per sample, about 3.5 to 10.27 million TCR-region mapped reads were obtained with IR-seq, compared with only about 80 to 1273 with RNA-seq. A main aim was a read-filtering strategy for immune repertoire data, specifically whether clonotypes supported by a single read should be removed. Whole-transcriptome libraries were prepared with the TruSeq RNA Access Library Prep Kit after DNase treatment.

Taken from cysteine to phenylalanine, the CDR3 has 16 residues. The retained sequence is limited to the CDR3, 48 bases, with the frame set at the first base. The germline V gene (reference sequence) supplies CDR1 LNHDA and CDR2 SQIVND. V is cut back by 5 bases and J by 4 bases, with 6 bases in the junction unmatched. This clonotype occurred many times. The antigen it binds to is not known. Base quality data are lacking; no much larger clone is found one base away. Points the paper makes about the study in general: Rather than purified T cells, the sorted CD138-negative fraction was a mixed bone marrow immune population. IR-seq captured clonotypes at much higher depth and more reliably than RNA-seq, and smaller IR-seq throughput sufficed to identify most shared clonotypes. In IR-seq, single-read clonotypes were 80% to 90% of clonotypes but 3% to 4% of total reads; in RNA-seq they were 74.6% of clonotypes and 35% to 55% of reads. Removing single-read clonotypes increased the correlation between IR-seq and RNA-seq shared clonotype proportions.

The Immunoverse kit was used to build TCR libraries from roughly 370 ng RNA, with molecular barcoded adaptors covering alpha/delta and beta/gamma chains. TCR library preparation used the same RNA that was used for transcriptome sequencing. Sequencing of TCR libraries was carried out on an Illumina HiSeq 4000 with 2 x 150 cycles. Under the source paper's analysis protocol: Using MiXCR, which included quality filtering and error correction, TCR reads were aligned to human V, D, J and C references and then assembled into CDR3 clonotypes. The tcR package in R was used to analyze clonotype counts and gene usage diversity. For inspection of raw mapping reads, RNA-seq reads were mapped by STAR aligner version 2.5.3a onto GRCh37 of the human genome. To test how sequencing depth affects detected clonotypes, IR-seq fastq files were randomly downsampled with Seqtk 1.3. Starting from the raw public reads, TCRdb applied fastp trimming at Q25, assembled clones with MiXCR and retained in-frame beta chains. One record per CDR3 amino acid sequence lists the most common genes and DNA. The V and J calls follow TCRdb's processing rather than the paper's. This sample lists some 38,000 distinct CDR3 sequences; approximately 14% were detected once. The ten largest clones add up to less than 9% of the sample.

Each patient had bone marrow sampled at the time of active disease. Bone marrow mononuclear cells were isolated by Ficoll-Hypaque density gradient centrifugation. Myeloma plasma cells were removed and CD138-negative cells were obtained by negative selection following labeling with CD138 magnetic microbeads on a MACS separator. Flow cytometry with CD138 antibodies on an Attune NxT was used to check how pure the isolated cells were. TRIzol reagent was used to extract total RNA, and a NanoDrop spectrophotometer was used to quantify the extracted RNA. For each patient, paired RNA-seq and IR-seq were run on the CD138-negative bone marrow sample from that patient.

The sequence derives from a donor over 35 with multiple myeloma. The receptor chain draws on TRBV19 and TRBJ2-6; a stretch of 9 junction bases matches TRBD1. What was sequenced was a population of CD138-negative cells sorted from bone marrow. This sample's cell subset or site label indicates: bone marrow mononuclear cells depleted of CD138+ plasma/myeloma cells by negative magnetic selection. Here is the DNA: TGTGCCAGTAGTCTACGGACAGGGGCCGGGGCCAACGTCCTGACTTTC. Its protein product is CASSLRTGAGANVLTF. Supplemented by the reference TRBV19 and TRBJ2-6 proteins around the CDR3, the complete variable domain is DGGITQSPKYLFRKEGQNVTLSCEQNLNHDAMYWYRQDPGQGLRLIYYSQIVNDFQKGDIAEGYSVSREKKESFPLTVTSAQKNPTAFYLCASSLRTGAGANVLTFGAGSRLTVL.